This T cell receptor beta chain was documented in a study of cytotoxic CD8 clonotypes in ibrutinib-treated CLL. Germline CDR1 reads MRHNA; CDR2 reads SNTAGT. Trimming removed 5 bases from V and 6 bases from J, with 12 bases in between. The CDR3 loop spans 13 amino acids. The sequencing depth, 1 in 200,000 to 1 in 1 million T cells, was the target. Here immunoSEQ multiplex PCR was the method, and the copy in TCRdb shows in-frame clones only, minus some. The sample lists 150,000 to 200,000 clones; over 75% were seen once. This receptor was identified in a human donor with chronic lymphocytic leukemia. V is TRBV6-4 and J is TRBJ2-3; no definite D call. Specimen: PBMCs, collected at disease progression, from a patient treated with ibrutinib. The CDR3 spells CASSSDRGDTQYF. DNA of the CDR3: TGTGCCAGCAGTAGCGACCGTGGGGATACGCAGTATTTT.